The T cell receptor (beta chain) under discussion was sequenced for a study of blood T cell repertoires in COVID-19. Overall study context: Nucleic acid was either cDNA or gDNA, and it came from T cells, B-cell-depleted T cells, or PBMCs.

Some clones are missing from TCRdb's copy, which holds only in-frame ones; the method was immunoSEQ multiplex PCR. Of a few hundred thousand clones detected, roughly nine tenths appear once; the ten largest clones hold less than 3.5%. A Seattle source enrolled patients during active infection and followed them longitudinally. Between the trimmed V and J ends, which lost 0 bases and 7 bases, there was a span of 18 bases. This CDR3 is built from 16 residues. CDR1 and CDR2 (germline): SGHAT, FQNNGV. This clone was counted a few times. This chain links TRBV11-2 with TRBJ1-2; D might be TRBD1 (5 bases). The clonotype was recovered from a woman aged 25-40 years with COVID-19, enrolled during active disease. Input material: peripheral blood. The CDR3 region is CASSLDLSGGNRGYTF. In DNA, the CDR3 is TGTGCCAGCAGCTTAGATCTCTCGGGGGGGAATCGTGGCTACACCTTC.